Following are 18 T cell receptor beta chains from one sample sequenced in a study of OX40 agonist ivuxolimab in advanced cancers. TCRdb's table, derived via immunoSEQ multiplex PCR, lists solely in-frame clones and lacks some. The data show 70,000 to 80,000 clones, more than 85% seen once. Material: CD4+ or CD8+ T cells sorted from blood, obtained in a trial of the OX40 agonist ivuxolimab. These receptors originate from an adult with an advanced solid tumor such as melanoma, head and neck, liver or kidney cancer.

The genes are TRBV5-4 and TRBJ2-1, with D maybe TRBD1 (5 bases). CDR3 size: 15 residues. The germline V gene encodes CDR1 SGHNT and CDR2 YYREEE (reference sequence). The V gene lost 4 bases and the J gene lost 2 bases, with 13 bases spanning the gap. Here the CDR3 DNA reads TGTGCCAGCAGCCTTCTATCGACAGCCTACAATGAGCAGTTCTTC. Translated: CASSLLSTAYNEQFF.

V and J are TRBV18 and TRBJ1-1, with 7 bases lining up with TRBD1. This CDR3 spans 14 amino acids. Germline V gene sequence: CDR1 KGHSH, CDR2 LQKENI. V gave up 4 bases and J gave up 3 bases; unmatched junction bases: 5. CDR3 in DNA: TGTGCCAGCTCACGAGGACAGGAACACACTGAAGCTTTCTTT. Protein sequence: CASSRGQEHTEAFF.

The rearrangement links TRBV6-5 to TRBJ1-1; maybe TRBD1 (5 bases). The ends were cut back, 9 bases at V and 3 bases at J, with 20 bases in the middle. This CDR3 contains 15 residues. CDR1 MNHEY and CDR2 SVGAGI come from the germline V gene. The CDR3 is CASTPLSRGDTEAFF. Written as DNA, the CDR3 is TGTGCCAGTACACCTCTCAGTCGGGGCGACACTGAAGCTTTCTTT.

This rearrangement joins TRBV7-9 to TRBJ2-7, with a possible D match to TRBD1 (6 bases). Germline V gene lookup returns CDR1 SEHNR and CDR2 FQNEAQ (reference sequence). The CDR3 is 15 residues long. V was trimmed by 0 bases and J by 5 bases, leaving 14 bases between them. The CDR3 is CASSLARLRQDEQYF. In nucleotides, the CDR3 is TGTGCCAGCAGCTTAGCGAGGCTCCGACAGGACGAGCAGTACTTC.

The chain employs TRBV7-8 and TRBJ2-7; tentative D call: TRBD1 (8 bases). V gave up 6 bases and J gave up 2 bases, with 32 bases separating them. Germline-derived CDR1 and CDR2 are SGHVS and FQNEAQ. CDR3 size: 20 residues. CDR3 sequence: CASRRNMGGTRGPVTYEQYF. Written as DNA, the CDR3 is TGTGCCAGCAGACGCAATATGGGGGGGACCAGGGGGCCTGTTACCTACGAGCAGTACTTC.

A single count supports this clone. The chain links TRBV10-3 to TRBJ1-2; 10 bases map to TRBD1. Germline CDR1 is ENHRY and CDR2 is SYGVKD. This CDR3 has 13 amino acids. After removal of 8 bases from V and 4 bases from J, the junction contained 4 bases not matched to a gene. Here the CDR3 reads CAIGTGALYGYTF. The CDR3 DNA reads TGTGCCATCGGGACAGGGGCCCTCTATGGCTACACCTTC.

The CDR3 reads CSVEGTPNILLLYQETQYF. The CDR3 DNA sequence: TGCAGCGTTGAGGGGACACCCAATATCCTACTTTTGTACCAAGAGACCCAGTACTTC. This chain connects TRBV29-1 to TRBJ2-5; the D gene is possibly TRBD1 (6 bases). Germline V lookup: CDR1 SQVTM, CDR2 ANQGSEA. The CDR3 covers 19 residues. The V end lost 3 bases, the J end lost 0 bases, and 26 bases lay between the germline ends.

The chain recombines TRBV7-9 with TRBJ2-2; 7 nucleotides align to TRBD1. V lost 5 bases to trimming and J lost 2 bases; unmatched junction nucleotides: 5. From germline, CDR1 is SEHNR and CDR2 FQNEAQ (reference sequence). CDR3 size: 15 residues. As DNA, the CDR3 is TGTGCCAGCAGCCCCGGGACAGTTAACACCGGGGAGCTGTTTTTT. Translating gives CASSPGTVNTGELFF.

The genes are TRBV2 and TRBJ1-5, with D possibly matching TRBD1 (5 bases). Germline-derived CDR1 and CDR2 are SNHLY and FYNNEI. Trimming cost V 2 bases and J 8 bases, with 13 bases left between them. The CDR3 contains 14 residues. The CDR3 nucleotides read TGTGCCAGCAGTGAACAGGGCATCAGGGAGCCCCAGCATTTT. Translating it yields CASSEQGIREPQHF.

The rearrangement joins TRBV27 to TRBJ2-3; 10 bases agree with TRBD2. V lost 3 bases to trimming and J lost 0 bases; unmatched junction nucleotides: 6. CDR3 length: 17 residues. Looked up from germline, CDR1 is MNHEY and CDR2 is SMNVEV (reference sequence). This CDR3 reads CASSFAGLAASTDTQYF. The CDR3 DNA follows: TGTGCCAGCAGTTTCGCCGGACTAGCGGCAAGCACAGATACGCAGTATTTT.

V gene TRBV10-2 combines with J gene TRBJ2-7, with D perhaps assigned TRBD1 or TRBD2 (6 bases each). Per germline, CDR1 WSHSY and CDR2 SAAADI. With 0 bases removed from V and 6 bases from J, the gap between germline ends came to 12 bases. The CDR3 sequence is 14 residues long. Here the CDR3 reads CASSESRGVLEQYF. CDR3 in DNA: TGCGCCAGCAGTGAGTCTAGGGGGGTACTCGAGCAGTACTTC.

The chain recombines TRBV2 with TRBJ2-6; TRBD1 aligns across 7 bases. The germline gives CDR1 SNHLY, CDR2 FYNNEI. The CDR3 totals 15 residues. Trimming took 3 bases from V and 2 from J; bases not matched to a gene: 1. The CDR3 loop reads CASSDDRAGANVLTF. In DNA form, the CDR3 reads TGTGCCAGCAGTGACGACAGGGCTGGGGCCAACGTCCTGACTTTC.

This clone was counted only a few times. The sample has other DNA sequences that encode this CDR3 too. The CDR3 region is CASSLGSGRAYEQYF. The CDR3, as DNA: TGTGCCAGCAGCTTAGGTAGCGGGAGGGCCTACGAGCAGTACTTC. This chain joins TRBV11-3 and TRBJ2-7; 11 nucleotides match TRBD2. With V trimmed by 1 base and J by 2 bases, 1 base remained unmatched. CDR3 size: 15 residues. CDR1 and CDR2 (germline): SGHNT, YENEEA.

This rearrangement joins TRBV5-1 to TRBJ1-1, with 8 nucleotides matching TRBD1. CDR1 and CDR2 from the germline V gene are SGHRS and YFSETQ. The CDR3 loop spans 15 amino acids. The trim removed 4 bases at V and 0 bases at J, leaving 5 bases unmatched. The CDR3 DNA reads TGCGCCAGCAGCCCCCGGACAGGGATGAACACTGAAGCTTTCTTT. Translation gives CASSPRTGMNTEAFF.

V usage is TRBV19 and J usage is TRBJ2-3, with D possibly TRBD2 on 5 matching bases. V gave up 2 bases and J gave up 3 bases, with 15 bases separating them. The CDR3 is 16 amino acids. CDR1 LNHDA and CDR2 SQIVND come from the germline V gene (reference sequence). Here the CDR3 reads CASSIRRNGVTDTQYF. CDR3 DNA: TGTGCCAGTAGTATAAGGAGAAACGGGGTAACAGATACGCAGTATTTT. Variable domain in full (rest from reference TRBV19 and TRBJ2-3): DGGITQSPKYLFRKEGQNVTLSCEQNLNHDAMYWYRQDPGQGLRLIYYSQIVNDFQKGDIAEGYSVSREKKESFPLTVTSAQKNPTAFYLCASSIRRNGVTDTQYFGPGTRLTVL.

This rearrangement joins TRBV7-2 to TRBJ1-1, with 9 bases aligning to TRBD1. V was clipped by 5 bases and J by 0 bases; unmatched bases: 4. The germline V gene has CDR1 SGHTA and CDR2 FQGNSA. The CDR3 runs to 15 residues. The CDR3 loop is CASSHDRGLNTEAFF. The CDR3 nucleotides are TGTGCCAGCAGCCATGACAGGGGGTTGAACACTGAAGCTTTCTTT.

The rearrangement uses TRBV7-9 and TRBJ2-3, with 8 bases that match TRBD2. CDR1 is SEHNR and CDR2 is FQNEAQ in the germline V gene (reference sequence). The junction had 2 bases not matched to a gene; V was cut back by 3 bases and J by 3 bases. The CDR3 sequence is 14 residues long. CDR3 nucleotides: TGTGCCAGCAGCTTGAGCGGGGGAACAGATACGCAGTATTTT. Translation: CASSLSGGTDTQYF.

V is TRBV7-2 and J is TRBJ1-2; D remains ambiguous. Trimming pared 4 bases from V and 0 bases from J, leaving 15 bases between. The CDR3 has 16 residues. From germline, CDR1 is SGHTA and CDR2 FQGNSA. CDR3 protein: CASSYQVGPANYGYTF. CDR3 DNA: TGTGCCAGCAGCTACCAGGTCGGGCCGGCTAACTATGGCTACACCTTC.